What follows are 20 T cell receptor beta chains derived from one specimen sequenced in a study of human T cells and chemical hapten exposure. Time point: patch test 1, 2 weeks after DPC sensitization. Regarding treatment: therapeutic diphenylcyclopropenone sensitization with weekly scalp DPC. MiXCR, applied by TCRdb to the RACE reads, yields one record per CDR3 protein. The sample includes around 110,000 distinct CDR3 sequences, roughly an eighth seen only once; the top ten take 1.2% to 1.5%. The sample consisted of whole blood, taken in connection with sensitization to the hapten diphenylcyclopropenone (DPC). All receptors derive from a woman aged 50 to 65 with alopecia areata. Some clones in this sample may be carry-over from other donors' samples.

This clonotype has just a few counts. This chain joins TRBV29-1 and TRBJ2-3, with TRBD2 matching 9 bases. The germline V gene has CDR1 SQVTM and CDR2 ANQGSEA. This CDR3 has 14 amino acids. V was pared by 5 bases and J by 7 bases, with 10 bases of the junction left unmatched. The CDR3 here is CSVHRTSVLYTQYF. The CDR3 DNA is TGCAGCGTTCACCGGACTAGCGTTTTATATACGCAGTATTTT.

This clonotype was observed a few times. The V and J genes are TRBV28 and TRBJ1-2, with a possible D match to TRBD1 (5 bases). V was cut by 6 bases and J by 0 bases, with 14 bases left in between. The V gene's germline CDR1 is MDHEN and CDR2 SYDVKM. This CDR3 has 15 amino acids. The CDR3 coding sequence is TGTGCCAGCAGCCTCAGGGTTGAGACTAACTATGGCTACACCTTC. It codes for CASSLRVETNYGYTF.

In its sample, this clonotype was seen a few times. V gene TRBV7-6 combines with J gene TRBJ2-5; 10 bases fit TRBD2. The J segment lost 5 bases and the V segment lost 1 base, leaving 7 bases of the junction unmatched. The CDR3 has 16 residues. Per germline, CDR1 SGHVS and CDR2 FNYEAQ. CDR3 loop: CASSLVLAGRTETQYF. The CDR3 nucleotides are TGTGCCAGCAGCTTAGTACTAGCGGGGAGAACGGAGACCCAGTACTTC.

This clonotype has a handful of counts. V is TRBV18 and J is TRBJ2-5; 10 bases match TRBD2. Per germline, CDR1 KGHSH and CDR2 LQKENI. The CDR3 sequence is 15 residues long. V was clipped by 3 bases and J by 2 bases; unmatched bases: 3. Written as DNA, the CDR3 is TGTGCCAGCTCACCTAGCGGGGGGACACAAGAGACCCAGTACTTC. Amino acids: CASSPSGGTQETQYF. The whole variable domain, filled in from reference TRBV18 and TRBJ2-5, reads NAGVMQNPRHLVRRRGQEARLRCSPMKGHSHVYWYRQLPEEGLKFMVYLQKENIIDESGMPKERFSAEFPKEGPSILRIQQVVRGDSAAYFCASSPSGGTQETQYFGPGTRLLVL.

This clonotype was detected many times. V usage is TRBV27 and J usage is TRBJ1-4; 10 bases agree with TRBD1. Germline V lookup: CDR1 MNHEY, CDR2 SMNVEV (reference sequence). J gave up 5 bases and V 4 bases, and 10 bases lay outside the gene matches. This CDR3 has 17 residues. CDR3 residues: CASSSPATGGSNEKLFF. The CDR3 DNA reads TGTGCCAGCAGTTCCCCGGCGACAGGGGGCTCCAATGAAAAACTGTTTTTT. Together with reference TRBV27 and TRBJ1-4, the CDR3 gives the full variable domain: EAQVTQNPRYLITVTGKKLTVTCSQNMNHEYMSWYRQDPGLGLRQIYYSMNVEVTDKGDVPEGYKVSRKEKRNFPLILESPSPNQTSLYFCASSSPATGGSNEKLFFGSGTQLSVL.

This clonotype was observed at least ten times. This chain uses TRBV10-3 with TRBJ2-7; D is unresolved. The ends were cut back, 3 bases at V and 3 bases at J, with 9 bases in the middle. CDR3 length: 13 residues. The germline CDR1 and CDR2 sequences are ENHRY and SYGVKD. This CDR3 reads CAISDPLIYEQYF. DNA for the CDR3: TGTGCCATCAGTGACCCGCTGATCTACGAGCAGTACTTC.

V usage is TRBV28 and J usage is TRBJ1-5; D gene uncertain. Germline lookup yields CDR1 MDHEN and CDR2 SYDVKM. The length of the CDR3 is 14 residues. Trimming shortened V by 3 bases and J by 2 bases, and 8 bases separated the two germline ends. DNA of the CDR3: TGTGCCAGCAGTTTGTCAATCGGCAATCAGCCCCAGCATTTT. Its protein product is CASSLSIGNQPQHF.

This clonotype came up many times. The chain uses TRBV6-2 or TRBV6-3 and TRBJ1-5; 11 bases fit TRBD1. V was pared by 5 bases and J by 5 bases, with 14 bases of the junction left unmatched. This CDR3 region has 18 residues. The germline CDR1 and CDR2 sequences are MNHEY and SVGEGT. CDR3 loop: CASSTIVRDRGMHQPQHF. CDR3 nucleotide sequence: TGTGCCAGCAGTACGATCGTCCGGGACAGGGGGATGCATCAGCCCCAGCATTTT.

The genes are TRBV11-2 and TRBJ2-1; no clear D. Trimming stripped 5 bases from V and 5 bases from J, with 13 bases between. Germline assignment: CDR1 SGHAT and CDR2 FQNNGV. The CDR3 consists of 14 residues. CDR3 nucleotide sequence: TGTGCCAGCAGCCCCCCAACACGAGACAATGAGCAGTTCTTC. This gives the protein CASSPPTRDNEQFF.

This clonotype has a handful of counts. This rearrangement joins TRBV12-3 or TRBV12-4 to TRBJ1-6; no reliable D call. V was pared by 3 bases and J by 5 bases, with 8 bases between. The CDR3 is made up of 14 amino acids. CDR3 in DNA: TGTGCCAGCAGTTTGTCACAAAATAATTCACCCCTCCACTTT. This sequence encodes CASSLSQNNSPLHF.

This clonotype was seen more than once but under ten times. The rearrangement uses TRBV4-1 and TRBJ1-1, with D maybe TRBD1 (5 bases). Germline loops: CDR1 MGHRA, CDR2 YSYEKL. The V end was cut by 2 bases, the J end by 10 bases, with 14 bases between. CDR3 size: 13 residues. The CDR3 sequence is CASSQNPGRRAFF. In nucleotides, the CDR3 is TGCGCCAGCAGCCAAAATCCGGGACGACGAGCTTTCTTT.

V and J are TRBV4-2 and TRBJ2-5; weak D call: TRBD1 (5 bases). Germline CDR1 and CDR2: LGHNA and YNFKEQ. This CDR3 region has 16 residues. V was trimmed by 6 bases and J by 0 bases, leaving 17 bases between them. CDR3 residues: CASRYSSKGYQETQYF. Written as DNA, the CDR3 is TGTGCCAGCAGATACTCATCGAAGGGGTACCAAGAGACCCAGTACTTC.

This rearrangement joins TRBV18 to TRBJ1-1, with D tentatively TRBD1 (5 bases). Germline-derived CDR1 and CDR2 are KGHSH and LQKENI. Trimming cost V 0 bases and J 5 bases, with 13 bases left between them. The CDR3 sequence is 15 residues long. In DNA form, the CDR3 reads TGTGCCAGCTCACCACCGTCAGTCCGGGGGACTGAAGCTTTCTTT. Amino acids: CASSPPSVRGTEAFF.

This clonotype has at least ten counts. This chain connects TRBV28 to TRBJ2-4; no clear D gene. V dropped 1 base and J dropped 4 bases, with 5 bases sitting between them. The CDR3 contains 13 residues. Germline loops: CDR1 MDHEN, CDR2 SYDVKM. The CDR3 loop is CASSLSRKNIQYF. CDR3 DNA: TGTGCCAGCAGTTTATCCAGGAAAAACATTCAGTACTTC.

The chain uses TRBV7-6 and TRBJ2-1; tentative D call: TRBD1 (5 bases). CDR1 is SGHVS and CDR2 is FNYEAQ in the germline V gene. CDR3 length: 14 amino acids. V gave up 2 bases and J gave up 5 bases, with 10 bases separating them. Here the CDR3 reads CASSLTGIHNEQFF. In nucleotides, the CDR3 is TGTGCCAGCAGCTTAACAGGAATCCACAATGAGCAGTTCTTC. The whole variable domain, remainder taken from reference TRBV7-6 and TRBJ2-1, is GAGVSQSPRYKVTKRGQDVALRCDPISGHVSLYWYRQALGQGPEFLTYFNYEAQQDKSGLPNDRFSAERPEGSISTLTIQRTEQRDSAMYRCASSLTGIHNEQFFGPGTRLTVL.

The chain employs TRBV24-1 and TRBJ2-3; the D is unclear. The CDR3 has 14 amino acids. Trimming stripped 4 bases from V and 1 base from J, with 8 bases between. Germline V lookup: CDR1 KGHDR, CDR2 SFDVKD. The CDR3 DNA follows: TGTGCCACCAGTGAAGGGTCGGGCACAGATACGCAGTATTTT. Translation gives CATSEGSGTDTQYF.

About this clonotype: A read error may account for a junction end that differs from germline. The chain recombines TRBV7-7 with TRBJ2-5, with 9 bases matching TRBD1. The CDR3 has 15 residues. Germline assignment: CDR1 SSHAT and CDR2 FNYEAQ (reference sequence). The CDR3: CASSPLGTGRETQYF. For the CDR3, the DNA is TGTGCTAGCAGCCCCCTTGGGACAGGGCGAGAGACCCAGTACTTC. Together with reference TRBV7-7 and TRBJ2-5, the CDR3 gives the full variable domain: GAGVSQSPRYKVTKRGQDVTLRCDPISSHATLYWYQQALGQGPEFLTYFNYEAQPDKSGLPSDRFSAERPEGSISTLTIQRTEQRDSAMYRCASSPLGTGRETQYFGPGTRLLVL.

V usage is TRBV5-1 and J usage is TRBJ2-7; D gene ambiguous. V lost 2 bases, J lost 0 bases, and 15 bases lay in between. CDR3 length: 16 residues. Germline assignment: CDR1 SGHRS and CDR2 YFSETQ. The CDR3 nucleotides are TGCGCCAGCAGCTTTAGCCCCGGAAGACACTCCTACGAGCAGTACTTC. Its protein product is CASSFSPGRHSYEQYF.

This clonotype was seen repeatedly, ten times or more. This chain joins TRBV29-1 and TRBJ1-5, with 7 bases matching TRBD1. The CDR3 is 13 amino acids. V trimming: 6 bases; J trimming: 3 bases; junction bases outside the gene matches: 5. CDR1 is SQVTM, CDR2 ANQGSEA, per germline. This CDR3 is CSVAGTDNQPQHF. The CDR3 coding sequence is TGCAGCGTCGCCGGGACAGACAATCAGCCCCAGCATTTT.

The rearrangement links TRBV18 to TRBJ2-7; possibly TRBD2 for D (6 bases). The CDR3 runs 14 residues. CDR1 is KGHSH, CDR2 LQKENI, per germline. Trimming took off 3 bases at V and 3 bases at J, with 12 bases between the two ends. CDR3: CASSPRPGSYEQYF. For the CDR3, the DNA is TGTGCCAGCTCACCCCGTCCCGGGAGCTACGAGCAGTACTTC.